Below are 5 T cell receptor beta chains sequenced from a single sample in a study of blood T cell repertoires in COVID-19. Profiled with immunoSEQ multiplex PCR; TCRdb holds only in-frame clones, not every one. The sample holds fewer than 250,000 clones, 65% to 90% seen once. Sequencing input: PBMCs or T cells enriched from blood (not recorded which). Receptor source: a woman between 45 and 65 years old with acute COVID-19.

V usage is TRBV20-1 and J usage is TRBJ2-3; no reliable D call. Trimming shortened V by 3 bases and J by 3 bases, and 4 bases separated the two germline ends. The CDR3 spans 11 residues. Germline loops: CDR1 DFQATT, CDR2 SNEGSKA (reference sequence). The chain's CDR3 is CSARLTDTQYF. The CDR3 DNA follows: TGCAGTGCTAGGTTAACAGATACGCAGTATTTT.

This chain links TRBV12-5 with TRBJ2-2, with 8 bases that match TRBD1. The CDR3 has 14 residues. Losses at the gene ends were 7 bases for V and 7 bases for J; bases not matched to a gene: 8. CDR1 and CDR2 (germline): LGHNT, FRNRAP. For the CDR3, the DNA is TGTGCTAGTGCCCCGGGACAGGACGGCGGGGAGCTGTTTTTT. Translated: CASAPGQDGGELFF.

This sequence joins TRBV25-1 and TRBJ2-5, with D uncertain. Germline assignment: CDR1 MGHDK and CDR2 SYGVNS. Trimming pared 3 bases from V and 1 base from J, leaving 9 bases between. This CDR3 has 14 amino acids. CDR3 loop: CASSDMTLQETQYF. DNA for the CDR3: TGTGCCAGCAGTGATATGACTCTCCAAGAGACCCAGTACTTC.

This clone was detected a few times. The CDR3 is CASSQDLTGRINTEAFF. In DNA form, the CDR3 reads TGCGCCAGCAGCCAAGATCTAACAGGGCGAATTAACACTGAAGCTTTCTTT. The V call is TRBV4-3, the J call TRBJ1-1; TRBD1 is a possible D gene (6 bases). The CDR3 loop spans 17 amino acids. Germline V CDR1 and CDR2: LGHNA, YSLEER. V shed 0 bases and J shed 2 bases, with 16 bases lying between them.

The chain joins TRBV5-1 to TRBJ1-5; 10 bases are shared with TRBD1. There are 15 residues in the CDR3. The J segment lost 5 bases and the V segment lost 8 bases, leaving 10 bases of the junction unmatched. CDR1 is SGHRS and CDR2 is YFSETQ in the germline V gene. CDR3 DNA: TGCGCCAGTTCTCCGGGACAGGGGACTTATCAGCCCCAGCATTTT. Translating gives CASSPGQGTYQPQHF.